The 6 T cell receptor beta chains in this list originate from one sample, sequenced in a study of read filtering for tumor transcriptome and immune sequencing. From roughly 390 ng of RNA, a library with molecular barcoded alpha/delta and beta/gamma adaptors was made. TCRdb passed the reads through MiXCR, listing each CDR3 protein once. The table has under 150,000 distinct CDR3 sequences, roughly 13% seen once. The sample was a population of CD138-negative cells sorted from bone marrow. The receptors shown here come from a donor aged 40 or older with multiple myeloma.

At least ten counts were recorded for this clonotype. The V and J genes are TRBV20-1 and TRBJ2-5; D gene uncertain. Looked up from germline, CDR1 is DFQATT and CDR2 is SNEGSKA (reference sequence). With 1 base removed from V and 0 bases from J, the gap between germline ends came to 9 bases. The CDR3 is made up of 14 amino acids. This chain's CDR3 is CSARVEPYQETQYF. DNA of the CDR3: TGCAGTGCTAGAGTGGAGCCGTACCAAGAGACCCAGTACTTC.

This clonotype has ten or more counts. The CDR3 nucleotides read TGTGCCAGCAGCTGGGACAGAAACACAGATACGCAGTATTTT. The encoded protein is CASSWDRNTDTQYF. The chain is built from TRBV7-2 and TRBJ2-3; 7 bases align to TRBD1. The germline V gene has CDR1 SGHTA and CDR2 FQGNSA. The CDR3 spans 14 residues. Trimming removed 4 bases from V and 2 bases from J; junction bases left unmatched: 3. The variable domain in full, completed from reference TRBV7-2 and TRBJ2-3, reads GAGVSQSPSNKVTEKGKDVELRCDPISGHTALYWYRQSLGQGLEFLIYFQGNSAPDKSGLPSDRFSAERTGGSVSTLTIQRTQQEDSAVYLCASSWDRNTDTQYFGPGTRLTVL.

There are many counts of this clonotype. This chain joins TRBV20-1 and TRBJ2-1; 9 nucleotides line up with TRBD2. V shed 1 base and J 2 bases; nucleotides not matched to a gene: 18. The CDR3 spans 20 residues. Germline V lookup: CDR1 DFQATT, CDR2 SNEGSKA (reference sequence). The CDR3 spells CSARVPLWGSGRGAYNEQFF. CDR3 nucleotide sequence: TGCAGTGCTAGAGTCCCTTTATGGGGTAGCGGGAGAGGAGCCTACAATGAGCAGTTCTTC.

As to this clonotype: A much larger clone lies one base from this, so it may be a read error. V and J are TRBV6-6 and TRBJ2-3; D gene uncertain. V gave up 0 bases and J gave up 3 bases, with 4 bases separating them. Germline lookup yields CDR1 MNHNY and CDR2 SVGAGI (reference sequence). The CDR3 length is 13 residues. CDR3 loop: CASSYSGTDTQYF. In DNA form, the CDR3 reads TGTGCCAGCAGTTACTCTGGTACAGATACGCAGTATTTT.

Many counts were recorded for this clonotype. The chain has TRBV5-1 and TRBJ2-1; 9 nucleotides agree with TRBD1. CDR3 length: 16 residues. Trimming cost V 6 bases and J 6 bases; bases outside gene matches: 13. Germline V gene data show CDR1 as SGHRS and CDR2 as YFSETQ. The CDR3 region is CASTPLGTGRGNEQFF. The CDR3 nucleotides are TGCGCCAGCACTCCGTTAGGGACAGGGAGAGGCAATGAGCAGTTCTTC. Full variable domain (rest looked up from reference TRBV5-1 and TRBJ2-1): KAGVTQTPRYLIKTRGQQVTLSCSPISGHRSVSWYQQTPGQGLQFLFEYFSETQRNKGNFPGRFSGRQFSNSRSEMNVSTLELGDSALYLCASTPLGTGRGNEQFFGPGTRLTVL.

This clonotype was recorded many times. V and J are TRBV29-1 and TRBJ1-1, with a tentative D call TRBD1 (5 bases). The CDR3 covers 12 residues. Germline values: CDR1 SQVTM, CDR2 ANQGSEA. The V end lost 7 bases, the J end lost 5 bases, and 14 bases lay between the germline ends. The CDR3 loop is CSAGDGYTEAFF. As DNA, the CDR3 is TGCAGCGCTGGGGACGGTTATACTGAAGCTTTCTTT.